These T cell receptor beta chains were read from a single sample in a study of blood T cell repertoires in COVID-19. Sequenced by immunoSEQ multiplex PCR; TCRdb stores in-frame clones only, minus some. In the table there are 120,000 to 150,000 clones, roughly 88% of which are singletons. The sequenced sample consisted of peripheral blood. These receptors were taken from a woman aged 55 to 70 with COVID-19, enrolled during active disease. Each CDR3 is given with its conserved first and last residue. A D gene is named only where the DNA matches it firmly. Size is stated for part of the rows, as once, few or many counts, or as a class when the clone is expanded.

CDR3aa	CDR3nt	len	abundance	v_gene	j_gene	d_gene
CASSLLDVDNEQFF	TGTGCCAGCAGTTTATTAGATGTGGACAATGAGCAGTTCTTC	14	.	TRBV28	TRBJ2-1	.
CASSRVAGGGGNQPQHF	TGTGCCAGCAGCCGTGTCGCGGGGGGCGGAGGCAATCAGCCCCAGCATTTT	17	.	TRBV7-6	TRBJ1-5	.
CASSQDRGLAGATLQETQYF	TGTGCCAGCAGCCAAGACCGAGGACTAGCGGGGGCTACCCTTCAAGAGACCCAGTACTTC	20	.	TRBV3-1/TRBV3-2	TRBJ2-5	TRBD2
CASSPTSGGNTGELFF	TGTGCCAGCAGCCCCACTAGCGGGGGCAACACCGGGGAGCTGTTTTTT	16	.	TRBV5-5	TRBJ2-2	TRBD2
CSASRTGLTLGEQYF	TGCAGTGCTAGTCGGACAGGGTTGACCCTAGGAGAGCAGTACTTC	15	.	TRBV20-1	TRBJ2-7	TRBD1
CASSALAGGFYEQFF	TGTGCCAGCAGCGCCCTAGCGGGGGGCTTCTATGAGCAGTTCTTC	15	.	TRBV7-2	TRBJ2-1	TRBD2
CASSQEEGGYTF	TGTGCCAGCAGCCAAGAAGAGGGAGGCTACACCTTC	12	.	TRBV14	TRBJ1-2	.
CASRSRDRGQPQHF	TGTGCCAGTAGGAGCCGGGACAGAGGTCAGCCCCAGCATTTT	14	.	TRBV19	TRBJ1-5	TRBD1
CASSLGARFSNYGYTF	TGTGCCAGCAGTCTGGGAGCCAGGTTCTCTAACTATGGCTACACCTTC	16	.	TRBV7-3	TRBJ1-2	.
CAISGTGGNQPQHF	TGTGCCATCAGTGGGACAGGGGGCAATCAGCCCCAGCATTTT	14	.	TRBV10-3	TRBJ1-5	TRBD1
CASSLGPTGTNPLFF	TGCGCCAGCAGCTTAGGACCGACCGGGACAAATCCTCTTTTCTTC	15	.	TRBV5-1	TRBJ1-2	.
CASGGDIYGYTF	TGTGCCAGCGGTGGGGACATTTATGGCTACACCTTC	12	.	TRBV12-3/TRBV12-4	TRBJ1-2	.
CASSLPGTGGIGLFF	TGTGCCAGCAGCCTTCCGGGGACAGGGGGAATAGGACTGTTTTTT	15	.	TRBV7-9	TRBJ1-4	TRBD1
CASSADLAGGLDTQYF	TGTGCCAGCAGCGCCGATCTAGCGGGGGGGCTCGATACGCAGTATTTT	16	.	TRBV9	TRBJ2-3	TRBD2
CASSLARVADYGYTF	TGTGCCAGCAGCTTAGCGCGGGTAGCTGACTATGGCTACACCTTC	15	.	TRBV7-2	TRBJ1-2	.
CASGQGVDEQFF	TGTGCCAGTGGACAGGGGGTCGATGAGCAGTTCTTC	12	.	TRBV3-1/TRBV3-2	TRBJ2-1	TRBD1
CASRGRDEQYF	TGTGCCAGCAGGGGCCGCGACGAGCAGTACTTC	11	.	TRBV28	TRBJ2-7	.
CASGIGQKGPYEQYF	TGTGCCAGCGGTATAGGACAGAAGGGTCCCTACGAGCAGTACTTC	15	.	TRBV2	TRBJ2-7	.
CASSLSPRANYGYTF	TGTGCCAGCAGCTTATCTCCAAGAGCTAACTATGGCTACACCTTC	15	.	TRBV7-8	TRBJ1-2	.
CASSIQGDNSPLHF	TGTGCCAGCAGCATACAGGGGGATAATTCACCCCTCCACTTT	14	.	TRBV7-2	TRBJ1-6	TRBD1
CASSLDMAGNQPQHF	TGCGCCAGCAGCTTGGACATGGCGGGCAATCAGCCCCAGCATTTT	15	.	TRBV5-1	TRBJ1-5	.
CASSQPAGVGYTF	TGCGCCAGCAGCCAGCCAGCAGGGGTGGGCTACACCTTC	13	.	TRBV4-1	TRBJ1-2	.
CASSNYGGQEHRTGANVLTF	TGTGCCAGCAGCAATTACGGCGGACAGGAACATCGAACTGGGGCCAACGTCCTGACTTTC	20	once	TRBV12-1	TRBJ2-6	.
CASSPQQGGMGEQYF	TGTGCCAGCAGTCCTCAGCAGGGTGGGATGGGCGAGCAGTACTTC	15	.	TRBV27	TRBJ2-7	.
CASSFSTNTEAFF	TGTGCCAGCAGCTTTAGCACGAACACTGAAGCTTTCTTT	13	.	TRBV7-3	TRBJ1-1	.
CASSVGSSYNSPLHF	TGTGCCAGCAGCGTCGGGTCCTCCTATAATTCACCCCTCCACTTT	15	.	TRBV5-4	TRBJ1-6	.